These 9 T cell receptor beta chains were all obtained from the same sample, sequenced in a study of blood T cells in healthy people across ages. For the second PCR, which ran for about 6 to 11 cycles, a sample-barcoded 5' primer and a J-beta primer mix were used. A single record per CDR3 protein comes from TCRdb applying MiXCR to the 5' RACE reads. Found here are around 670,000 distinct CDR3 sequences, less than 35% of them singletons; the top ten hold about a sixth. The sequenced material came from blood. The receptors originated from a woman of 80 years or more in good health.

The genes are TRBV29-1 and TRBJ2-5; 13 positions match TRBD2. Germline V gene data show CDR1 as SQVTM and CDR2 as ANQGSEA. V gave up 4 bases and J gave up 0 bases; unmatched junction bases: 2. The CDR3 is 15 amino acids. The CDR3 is CSVGGTSGDQETQYF. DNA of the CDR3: TGCAGCGTTGGGGGGACTAGCGGGGACCAAGAGACCCAGTACTTC.

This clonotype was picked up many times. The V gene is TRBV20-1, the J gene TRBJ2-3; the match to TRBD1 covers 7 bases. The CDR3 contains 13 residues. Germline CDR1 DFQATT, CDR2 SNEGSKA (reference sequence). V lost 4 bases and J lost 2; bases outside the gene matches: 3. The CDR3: CSATDRVTDTQYF. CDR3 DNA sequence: TGCAGTGCTACCGACAGGGTCACAGATACGCAGTATTTT.

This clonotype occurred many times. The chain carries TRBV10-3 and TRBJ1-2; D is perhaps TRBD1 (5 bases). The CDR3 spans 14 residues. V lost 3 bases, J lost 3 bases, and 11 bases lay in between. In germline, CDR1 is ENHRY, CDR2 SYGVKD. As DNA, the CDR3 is TGTGCCATCAGTGATGGGTTGGGGGACTATGGCTACACCTTC. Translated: CAISDGLGDYGYTF.

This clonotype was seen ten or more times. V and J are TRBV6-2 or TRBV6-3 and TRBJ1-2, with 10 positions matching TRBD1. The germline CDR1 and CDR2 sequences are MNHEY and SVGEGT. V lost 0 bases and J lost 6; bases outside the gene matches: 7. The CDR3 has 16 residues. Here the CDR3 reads CASSYSSFGTGDGYTF. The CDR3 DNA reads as TGTGCCAGCAGTTACTCGAGTTTCGGGACAGGGGATGGCTACACCTTC.

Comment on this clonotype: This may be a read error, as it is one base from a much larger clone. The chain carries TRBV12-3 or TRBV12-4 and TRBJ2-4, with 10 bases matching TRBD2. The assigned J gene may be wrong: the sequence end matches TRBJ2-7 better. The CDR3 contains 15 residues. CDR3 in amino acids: CASSLRLAGSYEQYF. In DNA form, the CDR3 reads TGTGCCAGCAGCCTTAGACTAGCGGGCTCCTACGAGCAGTACTTC.

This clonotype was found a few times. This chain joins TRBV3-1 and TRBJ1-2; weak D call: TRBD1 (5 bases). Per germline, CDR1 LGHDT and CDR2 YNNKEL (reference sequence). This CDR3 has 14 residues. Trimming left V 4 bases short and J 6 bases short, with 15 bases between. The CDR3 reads CASSRRGGKDGYTF. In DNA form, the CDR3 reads TGTGCCAGCAGCCGCCGCGGGGGGAAGGATGGCTACACCTTC. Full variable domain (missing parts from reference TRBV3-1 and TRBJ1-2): DTAVSQTPKYLVTQMGNDKSIKCEQNLGHDTMYWYKQDSKKFLKIMFSYNNKELIINETVPNRFSPKSPDKAHLNLHINSLELGDSAVYFCASSRRGGKDGYTFGSGTRLTVV.

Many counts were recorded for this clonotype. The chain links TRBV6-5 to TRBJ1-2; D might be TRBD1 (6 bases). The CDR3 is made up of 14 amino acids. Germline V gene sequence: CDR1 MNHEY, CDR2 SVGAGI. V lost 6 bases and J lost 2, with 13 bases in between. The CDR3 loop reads CASSRAGANYGYTF. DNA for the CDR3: TGTGCCAGCAGCCGGGCAGGGGCAAACTATGGCTACACCTTC.

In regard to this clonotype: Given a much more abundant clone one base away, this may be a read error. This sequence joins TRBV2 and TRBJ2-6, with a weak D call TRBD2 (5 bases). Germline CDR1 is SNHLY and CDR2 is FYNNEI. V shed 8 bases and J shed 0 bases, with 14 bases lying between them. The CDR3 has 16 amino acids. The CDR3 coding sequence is TGTGCCAGCGGCGGGCGACAAGGCTCTGGGGCCAACGTCCTGACTTTC. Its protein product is CASGGRQGSGANVLTF.

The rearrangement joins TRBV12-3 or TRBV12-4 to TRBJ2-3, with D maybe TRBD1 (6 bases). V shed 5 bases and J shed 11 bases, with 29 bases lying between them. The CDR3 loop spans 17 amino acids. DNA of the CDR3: TGTGCCAGCAGTCCAGAGGGACACGAATCTAGAACAGATGTGCAGTATTTT. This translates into CASSPEGHESRTDVQYF.